The entry below gives a single T cell receptor (beta chain) sequence along with its context. The junction shows a germline mismatch at one end, possibly a read error. TCRdb passed the multiplex PCR reads through MiXCR, listing each CDR3 protein once. The table includes approximately 140,000 distinct CDR3 sequences, less than 35% detected once. Germline V gene sequence: CDR1 MNHNY, CDR2 SVGAGI (reference sequence). This CDR3 is built from 13 residues. Samples came from axillary lymph nodes draining the breast cancer. These data are taken from a study of breast tumors, draining lymph nodes, adjacent tissues.

The chain joins TRBV6-6 to TRBJ1-3; D unresolved. Sequences were obtained from axillary lymph node tissue. This clonotype originated in a female donor with breast cancer. Some clones in this sample may be carry-over from other donors' samples. The CDR3 sequence: CASRVLSGNTIFF. CDR3 sequence (DNA): TGTGCCAGCAGAGTTCTCTCTGGAAACACCATATTTTTT.